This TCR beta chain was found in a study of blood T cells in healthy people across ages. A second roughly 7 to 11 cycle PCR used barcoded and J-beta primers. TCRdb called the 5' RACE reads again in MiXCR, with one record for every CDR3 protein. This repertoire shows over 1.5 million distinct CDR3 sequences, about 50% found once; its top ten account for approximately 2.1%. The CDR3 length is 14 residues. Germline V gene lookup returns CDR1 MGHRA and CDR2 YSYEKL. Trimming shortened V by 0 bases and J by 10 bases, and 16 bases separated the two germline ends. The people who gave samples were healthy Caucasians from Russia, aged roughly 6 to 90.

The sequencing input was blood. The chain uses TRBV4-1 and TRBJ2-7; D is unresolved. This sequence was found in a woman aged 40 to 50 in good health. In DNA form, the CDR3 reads TGCGCCAGCAGCCAAGATGAGAGGAGACGGGTTCAGTACTTC. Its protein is CASSQDERRRVQYF.